This T cell receptor beta chain comes out of a study of blood T cell repertoires in COVID-19. Study overall: PBMCs, B-cell-depleted T cells, or T cells were the source of the cDNA or gDNA that made up the material.

From germline, CDR1 is SGHTA and CDR2 FQGNSA. The CDR3 sequence is 13 residues long. V lost 4 bases and J 6 bases, leaving 12 bases between the germline ends. Study processing details: Estimation of nucleated cell counts relied on the amplification of reference gene primers. Data came from immunoSEQ multiplex PCR; TCRdb stores just in-frame clones and leaves some out. The V and J calls and clone size were taken over from that table, and D and trimming were inferred from the DNA. In the table there are about 130,000 clones, 86% of which are singletons. Symptom resolution, clearance, or two negative PCRs marked donors in Cohort 3 as recovered.

The specimen was PBMCs or T cells enriched from blood (not recorded which). The clonotype was recovered from a man aged 50 to 60 who had recovered from COVID-19. The rearrangement joins TRBV7-2 to TRBJ1-1; D ambiguous. The CDR3: CASSSSLIAEAFF. In nucleotides, the CDR3 is TGTGCCAGCAGCTCCTCCTTAATCGCTGAAGCTTTCTTT.